These T cell receptor beta chains were read from a single sample in a study of cytomegalovirus exposure and HLA in healthy donors. Assay used: immunoSEQ multiplex PCR; TCRdb lists only in-frame clones, some missing. The repertoire consists of around 80,000 clones, with roughly 70% occurring once and the leading ten covering more than 8.5%. Sequencing input: PBMCs. The receptor set was obtained from a man aged 35-49 years in good health and CMV-seropositive. Both conserved end residues are part of each CDR3. D genes are given only for firm matches. Not every row has a clone size; where given, it reads once, few, many or a size class.

13,TRBJ1-2,TRBD1,few,TRBV10-3,CAISATGEDGYTF,TGTGCCATCAGCGCGACAGGGGAAGATGGCTACACCTTC
13,TRBJ1-5,.,.,TRBV7-2,CASSLALQEPQHF,TGTGCCAGCAGCTTAGCCCTACAGGAGCCCCAGCATTTT
15,TRBJ1-1,.,.,TRBV2,CASSPRDGGWTEAFF,TGTGCCAGCAGTCCACGGGACGGGGGGTGGACTGAAGCTTTCTTT
15,TRBJ2-1,TRBD2,.,TRBV29-1,CSVEGGLAGGLGQFF,TGCAGCGTTGAAGGGGGACTAGCGGGAGGATTGGGGCAGTTCTTC
15,TRBJ2-5,.,.,TRBV11-2,CASSLVGGGVETQYF,TGTGCCAGCAGCTTAGTGGGGGGGGGCGTAGAGACCCAGTACTTC
11,TRBJ2-7,.,.,TRBV27,CASSFDSEQYF,TGTGCCAGCAGTTTTGACTCCGAGCAGTACTTC
13,TRBJ1-2,.,.,TRBV6-1,CARQDSFSDGYTF,TGTGCCCGGCAGGACAGCTTTTCCGATGGCTACACCTTC
15,TRBJ2-7,.,.,TRBV5-1,CASSLLVHGGNEQYF,TGCGCCAGCAGCTTGTTAGTACACGGAGGGAACGAGCAGTACTTC
14,TRBJ1-1,TRBD1,.,TRBV28,CASSTPTGQTEAFF,TGTGCCAGCAGTACCCCGACAGGGCAAACTGAAGCTTTCTTT
12,TRBJ2-7,TRBD1,.,TRBV30,CAYGTVSYEQYF,TGTGCCTATGGGACAGTATCCTACGAGCAGTACTTC
15,TRBJ1-6,TRBD1,.,TRBV7-8,CASSLSGTDNSPLHF,TGTGCCAGCAGTCTTTCCGGGACAGACAATTCACCCCTCCACTTT
11,TRBJ1-2,.,.,TRBV28,CASSPLYGYTF,TGTGCCAGCAGCCCTCTCTATGGCTACACCTTC
17,TRBJ2-2,.,.,TRBV4-3,CASSQDSVQRGTGELFF,TGCGCCAGCAGCCAAGATAGCGTTCAGAGGGGGACCGGGGAGCTGTTTTTT
12,TRBJ2-7,TRBD2,.,TRBV4-1,CVSSSREFEQYF,TGCGTCAGCAGCTCGCGGGAGTTCGAGCAGTACTTC
14,TRBJ1-5,.,.,TRBV6-1,CASGRDYSNQPQHF,TGTGCCAGCGGCAGGGATTATAGCAATCAGCCCCAGCATTTT
15,TRBJ2-5,.,.,TRBV6-1,CASIGVRIYQETQYF,TGTGCCAGCATAGGAGTACGGATCTACCAAGAGACCCAGTACTTC
13,TRBJ1-2,TRBD1,few,TRBV6-5,CASRGQGVDGYTF,TGTGCCAGCAGAGGACAGGGGGTGGACGGCTACACCTTC
15,TRBJ1-4,.,.,TRBV5-4,CASSLMSGDNEKLFF,TGTGCCAGCAGCTTGATGTCAGGGGATAATGAAAAACTGTTTTTT